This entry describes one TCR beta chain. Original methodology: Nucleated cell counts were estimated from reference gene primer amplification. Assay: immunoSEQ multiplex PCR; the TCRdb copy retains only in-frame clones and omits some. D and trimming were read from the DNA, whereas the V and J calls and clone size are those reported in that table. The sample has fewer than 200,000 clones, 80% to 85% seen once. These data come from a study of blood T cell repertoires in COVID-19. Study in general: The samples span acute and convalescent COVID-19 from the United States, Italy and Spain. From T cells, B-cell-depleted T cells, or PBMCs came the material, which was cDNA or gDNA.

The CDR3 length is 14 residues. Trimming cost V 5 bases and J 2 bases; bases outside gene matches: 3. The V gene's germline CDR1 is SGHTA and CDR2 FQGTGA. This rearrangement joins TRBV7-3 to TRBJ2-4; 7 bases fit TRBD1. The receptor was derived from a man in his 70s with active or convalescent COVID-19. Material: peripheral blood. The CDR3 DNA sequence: TGTGCCAGCAGCCAGGGGGTTACCAAAAACATTCAGTACTTC. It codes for CASSQGVTKNIQYF.